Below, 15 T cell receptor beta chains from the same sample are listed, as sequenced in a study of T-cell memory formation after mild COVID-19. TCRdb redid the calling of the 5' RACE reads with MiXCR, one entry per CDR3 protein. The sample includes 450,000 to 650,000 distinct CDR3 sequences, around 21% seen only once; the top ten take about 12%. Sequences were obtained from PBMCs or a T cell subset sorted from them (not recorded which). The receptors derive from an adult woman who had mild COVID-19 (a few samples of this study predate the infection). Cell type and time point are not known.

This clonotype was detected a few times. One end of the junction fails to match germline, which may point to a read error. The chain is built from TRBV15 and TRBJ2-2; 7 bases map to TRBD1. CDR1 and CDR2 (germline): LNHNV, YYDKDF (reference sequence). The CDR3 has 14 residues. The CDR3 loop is CATGRQGFSGELFF. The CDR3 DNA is TGTGCCACCGGCAGACAGGGATTTTCCGGGGAGCTGTTTTTT.

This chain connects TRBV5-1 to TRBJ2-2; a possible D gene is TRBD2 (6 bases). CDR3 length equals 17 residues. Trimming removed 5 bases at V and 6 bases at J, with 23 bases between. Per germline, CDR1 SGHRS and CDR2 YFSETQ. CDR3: CASRGTSGAQRAGELFF. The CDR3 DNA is TGCGCCAGCAGAGGAACTAGTGGGGCCCAGCGGGCCGGGGAGCTGTTTTTT.

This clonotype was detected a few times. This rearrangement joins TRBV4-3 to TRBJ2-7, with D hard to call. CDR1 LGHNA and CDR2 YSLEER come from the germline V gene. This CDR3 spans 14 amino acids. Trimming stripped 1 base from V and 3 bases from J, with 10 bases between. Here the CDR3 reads CASSQVIWGYEQYF. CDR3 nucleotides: TGCGCCAGCAGCCAAGTAATTTGGGGCTACGAGCAGTACTTC.

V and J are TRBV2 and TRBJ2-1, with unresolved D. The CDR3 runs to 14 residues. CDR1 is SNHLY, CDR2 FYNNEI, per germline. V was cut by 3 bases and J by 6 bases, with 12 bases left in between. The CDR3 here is CASSELRSLNEQFF. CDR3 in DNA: TGTGCCAGCAGTGAGCTCAGGAGTCTCAATGAGCAGTTCTTC.

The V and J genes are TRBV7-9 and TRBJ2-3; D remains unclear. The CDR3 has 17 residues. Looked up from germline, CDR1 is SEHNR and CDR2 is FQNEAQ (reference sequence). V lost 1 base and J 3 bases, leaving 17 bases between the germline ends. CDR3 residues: CASSLGLIRPGTDTQYF. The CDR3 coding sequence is TGTGCCAGCAGCTTAGGGCTAATCCGACCAGGTACAGATACGCAGTATTTT.

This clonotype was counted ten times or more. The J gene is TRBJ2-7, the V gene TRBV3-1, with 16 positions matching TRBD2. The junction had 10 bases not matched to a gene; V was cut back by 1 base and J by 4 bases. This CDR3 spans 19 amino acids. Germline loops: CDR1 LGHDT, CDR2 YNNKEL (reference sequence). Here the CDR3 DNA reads TGTGCCAGCAGCCAAGTGTCGGGGACTAGCGGGAGGGCCGGGTACGAGCAGTACTTC. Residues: CASSQVSGTSGRAGYEQYF.

This CDR3 reads CAISELMATEAFF. Written as DNA, the CDR3 is TGTGCCATCAGTGAACTCATGGCCACTGAAGCTTTCTTT. The chain is built from TRBV10-3 and TRBJ1-1, with no clear D. The germline gives CDR1 ENHRY, CDR2 SYGVKD. Trimming shortened V by 3 bases and J by 4 bases, and 9 bases separated the two germline ends. The CDR3 length is 13 residues.

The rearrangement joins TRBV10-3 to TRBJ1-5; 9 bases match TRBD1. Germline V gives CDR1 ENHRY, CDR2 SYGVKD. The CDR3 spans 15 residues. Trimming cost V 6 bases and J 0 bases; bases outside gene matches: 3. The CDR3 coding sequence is TGTGCCATCAGCAAGACAGGGGGTAGCAATCAGCCCCAGCATTTT. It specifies CAISKTGGSNQPQHF.

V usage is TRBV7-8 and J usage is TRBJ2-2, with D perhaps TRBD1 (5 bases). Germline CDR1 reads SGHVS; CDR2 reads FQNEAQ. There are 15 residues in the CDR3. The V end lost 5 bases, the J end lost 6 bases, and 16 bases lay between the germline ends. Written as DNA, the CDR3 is TGTGCCAGCAGCCCACATGGGCAGGGTGCCGGGGAGCTGTTTTTT. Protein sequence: CASSPHGQGAGELFF.

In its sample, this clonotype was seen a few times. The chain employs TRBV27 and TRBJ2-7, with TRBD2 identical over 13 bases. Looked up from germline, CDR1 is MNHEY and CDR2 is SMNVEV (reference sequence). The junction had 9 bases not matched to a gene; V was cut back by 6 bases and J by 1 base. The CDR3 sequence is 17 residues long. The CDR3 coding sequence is TGTGCCAGCAGCGACCACGGGACTAGCGGGAAATCCTACGAGCAGTACTTC. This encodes CASSDHGTSGKSYEQYF.

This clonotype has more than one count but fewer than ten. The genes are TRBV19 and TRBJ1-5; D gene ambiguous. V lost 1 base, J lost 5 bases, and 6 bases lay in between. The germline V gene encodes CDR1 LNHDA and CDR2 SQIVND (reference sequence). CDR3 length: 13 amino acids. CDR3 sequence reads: CASSIVVHQPQHF. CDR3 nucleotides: TGTGCCAGTAGTATAGTGGTGCATCAGCCCCAGCATTTT. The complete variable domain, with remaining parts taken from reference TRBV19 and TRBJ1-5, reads DGGITQSPKYLFRKEGQNVTLSCEQNLNHDAMYWYRQDPGQGLRLIYYSQIVNDFQKGDIAEGYSVSREKKESFPLTVTSAQKNPTAFYLCASSIVVHQPQHFGDGTRLSIL.

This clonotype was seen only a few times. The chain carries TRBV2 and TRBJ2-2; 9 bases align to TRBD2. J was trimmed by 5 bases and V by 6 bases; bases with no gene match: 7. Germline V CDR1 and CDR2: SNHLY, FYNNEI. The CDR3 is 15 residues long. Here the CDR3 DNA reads TGTGCCAGCAGGAAGATAGCGGGGGCAACCGGGGAGCTGTTTTTT. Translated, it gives CASRKIAGATGELFF.

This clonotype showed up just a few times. The DNA of the CDR3 is TGCGCCAGCAGCCAGGGGACCGGACTAGCGGGAGTTTGTGAGCAGTTCTTC. This gives the protein CASSQGTGLAGVCEQFF. The V gene is TRBV4-3, the J gene TRBJ2-1; 13 nucleotides align to TRBD2. With 3 bases clipped from V and 9 bases from J, the junction kept 11 bases outside the gene matches. Per germline, CDR1 LGHNA and CDR2 YSLEER. There are 17 residues in the CDR3.

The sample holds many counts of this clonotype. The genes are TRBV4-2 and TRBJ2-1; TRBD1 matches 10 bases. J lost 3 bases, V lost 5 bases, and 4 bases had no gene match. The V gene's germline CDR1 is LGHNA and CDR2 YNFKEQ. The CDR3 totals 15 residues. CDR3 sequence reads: CASSSGTGVYNEQFF. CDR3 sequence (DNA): TGTGCCAGCAGCTCCGGGACAGGGGTCTACAATGAGCAGTTCTTC.

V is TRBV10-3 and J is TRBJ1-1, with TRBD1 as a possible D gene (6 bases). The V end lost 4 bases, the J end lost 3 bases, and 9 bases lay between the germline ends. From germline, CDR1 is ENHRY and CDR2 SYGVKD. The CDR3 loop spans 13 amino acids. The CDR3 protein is CAISVAGDTEAFF. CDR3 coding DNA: TGTGCCATCAGTGTGGCAGGGGACACTGAAGCTTTCTTT.